These 9 T cell receptor beta chains were all obtained from the same sample, sequenced in a study of blood T cell repertoires in COVID-19. The assay was immunoSEQ multiplex PCR, and TCRdb's table has in-frame clones only and misses some. Of about 140,000 clones listed, around three quarters were seen once; the top ten hold about 3.6%. Sample: peripheral blood. The receptor source for this set is a man aged 60 to 75 with acute or convalescent COVID-19.

A few counts support this clone. The rearrangement joins TRBV19 to TRBJ2-1; 8 bases line up with TRBD2. This CDR3 region has 13 residues. Germline V CDR1 and CDR2: LNHDA, SQIVND (reference sequence). Trimming cost V 3 bases and J 15 bases; bases outside gene matches: 10. Written as DNA, the CDR3 is TGTGCCAGTAGTATCCGGAGCGGGGGAGAGGGGTTCTTC. Amino acids: CASSIRSGGEGFF.

J is TRBJ2-2 and V is TRBV11-1; 8 bases match TRBD1. CDR3 length equals 16 residues. V trimming: 5 bases; J trimming: 5 bases; junction bases outside the gene matches: 10. The germline V gene has CDR1 SGHAT and CDR2 FQDESV (reference sequence). The CDR3 DNA sequence: TGTGCCAGCAGCCCCATCGGACAGGGACTTACCGGGGAGCTGTTTTTT. As protein: CASSPIGQGLTGELFF.

The gene calls are TRBV15 and TRBJ2-3, with TRBD1 matching over 8 bases. With V trimmed by 0 bases and J by 5 bases, 10 bases remained unmatched. CDR3 size: 17 residues. CDR1 and CDR2 from the germline V gene are LNHNV and YYDKDF (reference sequence). As DNA, the CDR3 is TGTGCCACCAGCAGAGATCGGCAGGGGGCTAGGGTAGATACGCAGTATTTT. Its translation: CATSRDRQGARVDTQYF. The full variable domain, with the rest looked up from reference TRBV15 and TRBJ2-3, is DAMVIQNPRYQVTQFGKPVTLSCSQTLNHNVMYWYQQKSSQAPKLLFHYYDKDFNNEADTPDNFQSRRPNTSFCFLDIRSPGLGDTAMYLCATSRDRQGARVDTQYFGPGTRLTVL.

The rearrangement uses TRBV29-1 and TRBJ2-1; D remains unclear. Trimming took off 5 bases at V and 1 base at J, with 12 bases between the two ends. The CDR3 is 14 residues long. Germline CDR1 reads SQVTM; CDR2 reads ANQGSEA. The chain's CDR3 is CSVRGRVSYNEQFF. The CDR3 nucleotides are TGCAGCGTTCGAGGTAGAGTTTCCTACAATGAGCAGTTCTTC.

This chain uses TRBV11-3 with TRBJ2-2; the D gene is possibly TRBD2 (5 bases). CDR3 length: 14 residues. CDR1 and CDR2 from the germline V gene are SGHNT and YENEEA. V was cut by 1 base and J by 8 bases, with 11 bases left in between. Written as DNA, the CDR3 is TGTGCCAGCAGCTTAGCGCTAGCCTCTGGGGAGCTGTTTTTT. It translates to CASSLALASGELFF.

V is TRBV19 and J is TRBJ1-4; D may be TRBD1 (5 bases). The germline gives CDR1 LNHDA, CDR2 SQIVND (reference sequence). CDR3 length: 15 amino acids. V gave up 2 bases and J gave up 8 bases, with 15 bases separating them. The CDR3 loop is CASSIRARAREKLFF. Written as DNA, the CDR3 is TGTGCCAGTAGTATACGGGCCAGGGCGAGAGAAAAACTGTTTTTT.

V is TRBV3-1 (or the pseudogene TRBV3-2) and J is TRBJ1-1; TRBD1 might be the D (5 bases). This CDR3 comprises 14 residues. Germline CDR1 LGHDT, CDR2 YNNKEL (reference sequence). Trimming took 6 bases from V and 5 from J, leaving 16 bases between them. This CDR3 is CASSVGGDLTEAFF. The CDR3 region has the DNA TGTGCCAGCAGTGTCGGGGGGGATCTTACTGAAGCTTTCTTT.

The chain carries TRBV28 and TRBJ1-2, with 9 bases matching TRBD1. This CDR3 has 13 residues. The germline V gene encodes CDR1 MDHEN and CDR2 SYDVKM. J was trimmed by 8 bases and V by 6 bases; bases with no gene match: 7. The CDR3: CASRKTGGGGYTF. The CDR3 DNA reads TGTGCCAGCAGAAAGACAGGGGGAGGCGGCTACACCTTC.

This rearrangement joins TRBV28 to TRBJ2-1; 11 bases agree with TRBD1. The CDR3 contains 14 residues. Germline CDR1 and CDR2: MDHEN and SYDVKM. The V segment lost 6 bases and the J segment 8 bases; nucleotides outside the gene matches: 6. The CDR3 is CASRRTGGIDEQFF. DNA of the CDR3: TGTGCCAGCAGGCGGACAGGGGGCATAGATGAGCAGTTCTTC. Using reference TRBV28 and TRBJ2-1 for the parts outside the CDR3, the full variable domain is DVKVTQSSRYLVKRTGEKVFLECVQDMDHENMFWYRQDPGLGLRLIYFSYDVKMKEKGDIPEGYSVSREKKERFSLILESASTNQTSMYLCASRRTGGIDEQFFGPGTRLTVL.